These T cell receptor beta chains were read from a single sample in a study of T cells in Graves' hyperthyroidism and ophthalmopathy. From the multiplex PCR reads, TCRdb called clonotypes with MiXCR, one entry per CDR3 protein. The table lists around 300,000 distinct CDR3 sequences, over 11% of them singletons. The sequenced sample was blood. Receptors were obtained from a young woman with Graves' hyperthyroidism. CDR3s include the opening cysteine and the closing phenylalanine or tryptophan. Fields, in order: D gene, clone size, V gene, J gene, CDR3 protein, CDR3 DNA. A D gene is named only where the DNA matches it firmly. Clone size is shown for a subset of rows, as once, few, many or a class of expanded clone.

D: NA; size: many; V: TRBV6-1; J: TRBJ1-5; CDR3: CASSSHRVAQPQHF; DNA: TGTGCCAGCAGCTCCCACAGGGTTGCTCAGCCCCAGCATTTT
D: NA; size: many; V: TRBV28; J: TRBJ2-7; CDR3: CASTSTMLGEQYF; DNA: TGTGCCAGCACGTCGACTATGCTGGGGGAGCAGTACTTC
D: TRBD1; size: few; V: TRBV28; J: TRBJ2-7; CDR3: CASSRDRGAHEQYF; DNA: TGTGCCAGCAGTCGGGACAGGGGGGCCCACGAGCAGTACTTC
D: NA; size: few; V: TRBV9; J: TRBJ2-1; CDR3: CASSVPDSEWTGSYNEQFF; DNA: TGTGCCAGCAGCGTCCCAGATTCGGAATGGACTGGTTCCTACAATGAGCAGTTCTTC
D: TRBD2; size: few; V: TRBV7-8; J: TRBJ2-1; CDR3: CASSYVAGGPGDEQFF; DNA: TGTGCCAGCAGCTATGTAGCGGGAGGGCCCGGCGATGAGCAGTTCTTC
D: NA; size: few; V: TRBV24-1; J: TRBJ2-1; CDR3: CATRAGLDEQFF; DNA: TGTGCCACCCGAGCAGGTCTCGATGAGCAGTTCTTC
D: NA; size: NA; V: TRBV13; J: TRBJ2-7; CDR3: CASSTQGEQYF; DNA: TGTGCCAGCAGCACCCAGGGCGAGCAGTACTTC
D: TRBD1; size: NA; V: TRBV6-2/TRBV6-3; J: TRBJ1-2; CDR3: CASSTTTRDRGQGYTF; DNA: TGTGCCAGCAGTACAACCACCCGGGACAGGGGGCAAGGCTACACCTTC
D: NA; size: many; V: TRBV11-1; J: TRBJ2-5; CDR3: CASSIDPRGGETQYF; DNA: TGTGCCAGCAGCATAGACCCACGAGGGGGGGAGACCCAGTACTTC
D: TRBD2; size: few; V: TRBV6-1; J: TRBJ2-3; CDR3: CASSEAPGRADTQYF; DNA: TGTGCCAGCAGTGAAGCGCCAGGGAGGGCAGATACGCAGTATTTT
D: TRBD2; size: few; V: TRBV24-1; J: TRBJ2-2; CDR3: CATSDVSGRNTGELFF; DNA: TGTGCCACCAGTGATGTTAGCGGGAGGAACACCGGGGAGCTGTTTTTT
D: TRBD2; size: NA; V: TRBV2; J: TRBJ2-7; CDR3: CASIRARLAGVGEQYF; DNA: TGTGCCAGCATAAGGGCGCGACTAGCGGGAGTCGGCGAGCAGTACTTC
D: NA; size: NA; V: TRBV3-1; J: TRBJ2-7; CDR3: CASSQGKGTRPYEQYF; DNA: TGTGCCAGCAGCCAAGGTAAGGGAACGCGGCCCTACGAGCAGTACTTC
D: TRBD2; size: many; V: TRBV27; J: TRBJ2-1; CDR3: CASTLAGAPNEQFF; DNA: TGTGCCAGCACCTTAGCGGGAGCCCCCAATGAGCAGTTCTTC
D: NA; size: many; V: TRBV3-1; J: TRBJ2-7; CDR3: CASSRGSYEQYF; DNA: TGTGCCAGCAGCCGGGGGTCCTACGAGCAGTACTTC
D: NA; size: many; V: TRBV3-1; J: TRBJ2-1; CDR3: CASSQVTGNEQFF; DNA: TGTGCCAGCAGCCAAGTAACCGGCAATGAGCAGTTCTTC
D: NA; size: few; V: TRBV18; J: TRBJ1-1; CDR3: CASSPPGQTRAFF; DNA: TGTGCCAGCTCACCACCGGGGCAGACTCGAGCTTTCTTT
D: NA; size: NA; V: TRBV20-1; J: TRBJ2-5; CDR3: CSAMGGEGLETQYF; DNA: TGCAGTGCGATGGGGGGAGAGGGGTTGGAGACCCAGTACTTC
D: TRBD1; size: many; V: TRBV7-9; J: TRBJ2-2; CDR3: CASRQKLNQGARGTGELFF; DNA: TGTGCCAGCAGGCAAAAACTAAACCAGGGGGCGCGTGGCACCGGGGAGCTGTTTTTT
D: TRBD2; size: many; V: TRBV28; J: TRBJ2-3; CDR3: CASSPAGADTQYF; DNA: TGTGCCAGCAGCCCGGCGGGGGCAGATACGCAGTATTTT
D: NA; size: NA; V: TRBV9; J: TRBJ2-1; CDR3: CASSVEVSGRTQQFF; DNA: TGTGCCAGCAGCGTAGAGGTTAGCGGCCGAACCCAGCAGTTCTTC
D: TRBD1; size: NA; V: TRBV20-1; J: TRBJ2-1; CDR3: CSALPQTGDSYNEQFF; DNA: TGCAGTGCTCTTCCCCAGACAGGGGACTCCTACAATGAGCAGTTCTTC
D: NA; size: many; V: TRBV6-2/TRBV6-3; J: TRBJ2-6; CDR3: CASSYGDTGANVLTF; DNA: TGTGCCAGCAGTTACGGGGACACTGGGGCCAACGTCCTGACTTTC
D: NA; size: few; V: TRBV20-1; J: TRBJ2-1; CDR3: CSAKPLSGSYNEQFF; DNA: TGCAGTGCTAAACCACTAAGCGGATCCTACAATGAGCAGTTCTTC
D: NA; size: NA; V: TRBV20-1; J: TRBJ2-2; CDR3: CSARQRNTGELFF; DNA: TGCAGTGCTAGACAGCGGAACACCGGGGAGCTGTTTTTT
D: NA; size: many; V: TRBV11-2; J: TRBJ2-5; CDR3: CASSAIWNQETQYF; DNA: TGTGCCAGCAGCGCCATTTGGAACCAAGAGACCCAGTACTTC
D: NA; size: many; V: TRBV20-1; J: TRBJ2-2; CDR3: CSAQSQAGELFF; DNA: TGCAGTGCCCAATCCCAGGCCGGGGAGCTGTTTTTT
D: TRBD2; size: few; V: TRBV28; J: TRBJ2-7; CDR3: CASSSPGGRTTYEQYF; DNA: TGTGCCAGCAGTTCCCCTGGCGGGAGGACTACCTACGAGCAGTACTTC
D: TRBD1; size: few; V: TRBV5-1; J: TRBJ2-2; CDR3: CASSPTWTGDTGELFF; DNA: TGCGCCAGCAGCCCGACATGGACAGGGGACACCGGGGAGCTGTTTTTT
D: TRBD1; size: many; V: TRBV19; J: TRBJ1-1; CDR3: CASSITGTDRAFF; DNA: TGTGCCAGTAGTATCACCGGGACAGACAGGGCTTTCTTT
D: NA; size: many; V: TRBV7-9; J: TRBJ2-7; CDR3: CASSPKDGAGYEQYF; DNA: TGTGCCAGCAGCCCAAAAGACGGAGCAGGCTACGAGCAGTACTTC
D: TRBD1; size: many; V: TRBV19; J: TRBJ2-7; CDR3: CASSTWTGSYEQYF; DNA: TGTGCCAGTAGTACGTGGACAGGGTCCTACGAGCAGTACTTC
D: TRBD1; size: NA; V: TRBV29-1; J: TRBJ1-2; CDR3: CSVNDRGDYGYTF; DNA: TGCAGCGTTAATGACAGGGGAGACTATGGCTACACCTTC
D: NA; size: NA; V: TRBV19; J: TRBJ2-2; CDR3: CASRPGGRANTGELFF; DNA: TGTGCCAGCCGGCCCGGGGGGCGGGCGAACACCGGGGAGCTGTTTTTT
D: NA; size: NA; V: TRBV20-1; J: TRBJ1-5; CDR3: CSARPHGPNQPQHF; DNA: TGCAGTGCCAGACCGCACGGACCCAATCAGCCCCAGCATTTT
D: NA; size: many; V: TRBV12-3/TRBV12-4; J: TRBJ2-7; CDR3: CASSLGWSGTYEQYF; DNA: TGTGCCAGCAGCCTTGGTTGGAGCGGAACCTACGAGCAGTACTTC
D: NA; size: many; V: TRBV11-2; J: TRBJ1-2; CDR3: CASSLDGGAVTNYGYTF; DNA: TGTGCCAGCAGCTTAGATGGTGGGGCAGTAACTAACTATGGCTACACCTTC
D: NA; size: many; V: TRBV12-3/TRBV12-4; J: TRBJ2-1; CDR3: CASLLVNEQFF; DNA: TGTGCCAGCCTCTTGGTAAATGAGCAGTTCTTC
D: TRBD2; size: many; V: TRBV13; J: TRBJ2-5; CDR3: CASSSTSGGETQYF; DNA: TGTGCCAGCAGCTCGACTAGCGGGGGAGAGACCCAGTACTTC